This T cell receptor beta chain was sequenced for a study of blood T cell repertoires in COVID-19. Study details: Acute and convalescent COVID-19 samples came from the United States, Italy and Spain. T cells, B-cell-depleted T cells, or PBMCs supplied cDNA or gDNA.

This CDR3 has 14 amino acids. Germline CDR1 SGHRS, CDR2 YFSETQ. Deletions cut 4 bases from V and 1 base from J, with 11 bases between. Seattle cases were enrolled at active infection and followed longitudinally. In the authors' workflow: Amplification of reference gene primers provided the estimated nucleated cell counts. Measured with immunoSEQ multiplex PCR; TCRdb has only the in-frame clones, and not every one. That table supplies the V and J calls and clone size; D and trimming were determined from the DNA. Of fewer than 50,000 clones listed, less than 80% are singletons. The chain links TRBV5-1 to TRBJ2-5; D is unresolved. The clonotype was recovered from a man aged 70-80 years with COVID-19, enrolled during active disease. Sequenced input: peripheral blood. The CDR3 here is CASSHYSFQETQYF. CDR3 nucleotide sequence: TGCGCCAGCAGCCATTATAGCTTCCAAGAGACCCAGTACTTC. The variable domain in full, with the rest retrieved from reference TRBV5-1 and TRBJ2-5, is KAGVTQTPRYLIKTRGQQVTLSCSPISGHRSVSWYQQTPGQGLQFLFEYFSETQRNKGNFPGRFSGRQFSNSRSEMNVSTLELGDSALYLCASSHYSFQETQYFGPGTRLLVL.